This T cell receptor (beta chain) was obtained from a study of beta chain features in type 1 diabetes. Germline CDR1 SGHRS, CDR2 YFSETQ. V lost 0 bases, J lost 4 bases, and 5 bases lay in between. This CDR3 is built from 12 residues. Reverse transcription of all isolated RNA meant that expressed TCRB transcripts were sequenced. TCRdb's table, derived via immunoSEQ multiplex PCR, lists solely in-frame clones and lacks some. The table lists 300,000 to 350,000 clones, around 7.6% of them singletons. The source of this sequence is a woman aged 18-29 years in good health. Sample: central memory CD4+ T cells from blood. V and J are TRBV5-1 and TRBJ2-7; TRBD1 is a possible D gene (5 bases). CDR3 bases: TGCGCCAGCAGCTTGGACAGGTACGAGCAGTACTTC. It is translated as CASSLDRYEQYF. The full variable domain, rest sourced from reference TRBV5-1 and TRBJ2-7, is KAGVTQTPRYLIKTRGQQVTLSCSPISGHRSVSWYQQTPGQGLQFLFEYFSETQRNKGNFPGRFSGRQFSNSRSEMNVSTLELGDSALYLCASSLDRYEQYFGPGTRLTVT.